This record covers a single T cell receptor (beta chain). This sample is part of a study of blood T cell repertoires in COVID-19. Study-level background: Spain, Italy and the United States supplied samples that represented acute and convalescent COVID-19. The analysed material was cDNA or gDNA that came from T cells, B-cell-depleted T cells, or PBMCs.

The CDR3 runs to 18 residues. Germline V lookup: CDR1 SEHNR, CDR2 FQNEAQ (reference sequence). V shed 5 bases, J shed 3 bases, and the junction held 14 bases outside the gene matches. As originally analysed: Amplification of reference gene primers provided the estimated nucleated cell counts. TCRdb keeps only in-frame clones here, not all; method: immunoSEQ multiplex PCR. V, J and clone size were drawn from that table, and D and trimming were deduced from the DNA. The sample lists approximately 41,000 clones, around 90% seen once, with about 8.8% in the top ten. The chain employs TRBV7-9 and TRBJ2-3; the match to TRBD1 covers 10 bases. The sequenced sample consisted of peripheral blood. The source of this sequence is a woman over 75 with active COVID-19. The chain's CDR3 is CASSQSPGQGRWTDTQYF. CDR3 nucleotides: TGTGCCAGCAGCCAGTCCCCGGGACAGGGGAGGTGGACAGATACGCAGTATTTT.